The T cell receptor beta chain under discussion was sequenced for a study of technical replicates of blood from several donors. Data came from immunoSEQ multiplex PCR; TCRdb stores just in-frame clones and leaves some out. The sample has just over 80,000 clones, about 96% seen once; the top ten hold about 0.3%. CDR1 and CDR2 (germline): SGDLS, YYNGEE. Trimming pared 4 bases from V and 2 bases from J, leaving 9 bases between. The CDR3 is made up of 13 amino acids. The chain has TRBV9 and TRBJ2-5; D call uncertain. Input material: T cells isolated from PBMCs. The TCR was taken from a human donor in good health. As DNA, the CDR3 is TGTGCCAGCAGCTCCGTCCCGCAAGAGACCCAGTACTTC. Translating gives CASSSVPQETQYF.